This TCR beta chain emerged from a study of cytomegalovirus exposure and HLA in healthy donors. Points from the study as a whole: In a later analysis, TCR beta V- and J-gene trimming was associated with a missense DCLRE1C variant. HLA allele associations emerged for 17,000 or so TCR beta sequences in a later analysis, at 0.05 false discovery rate.

This CDR3 is 14 amino acids long. Germline CDR1 and CDR2: MNHEY and SVGAGI. The germline V and J ends were trimmed by 6 bases and 0 bases, with 12 bases remaining between them. The study ran its PCR with 60 Vbeta and 13 Jbeta primers. Authors' methods: Later, an analysis found 75 million to 100 million unique TCR beta chains, and around 10 million of these were shared. Here immunoSEQ multiplex PCR was the method, and the copy in TCRdb shows in-frame clones only, minus some. The V and J calls and the clone size are those of that table, but D and trimming were determined from the DNA. The sample includes about 220,000 clones, 82% of them seen just once. By sample share, this clone is medium-sized (0.01 to 0.1%). Its specificity is not known.

The sequenced material came from PBMCs. V is TRBV6-5 and J is TRBJ2-7, with a tentative D call TRBD1 (5 bases). This clonotype originated in a woman aged 40 to 50 in good health and CMV-seropositive. CDR3 sequence (DNA): TGTGCCAGCAGACTCCTCCAGGGCTCCTACGAGCAGTACTTC. The encoded protein is CASRLLQGSYEQYF.